The 20 T cell receptor beta chains below come from one sample, sequenced in a study of blood T cell repertoires in COVID-19. TCRdb keeps only in-frame clones here, not all; method: immunoSEQ multiplex PCR. The sample consists of over 150,000 clones, approximately 88% of them appearing once. The sample consisted of peripheral blood. These receptors were taken from an older woman with acute or convalescent COVID-19.

V is TRBV5-1 and J is TRBJ2-1, with 11 bases lining up with TRBD1. Germline-derived CDR1 and CDR2 are SGHRS and YFSETQ. The CDR3 spans 16 residues. V dropped 4 bases and J dropped 1; count of bases not matched to a gene: 4. The CDR3, as DNA: TGCGCCAGCAGCGCCGGACAGGGGGCTTCCTACAATGAGCAGTTCTTC. Its translation is CASSAGQGASYNEQFF.

The CDR3 DNA follows: TGCGCCAGCAGCGTACAGGGGAGTGGGGAAAAACTGTTTTTT. Translated, it gives CASSVQGSGEKLFF. The chain is built from TRBV5-1 and TRBJ1-4; 7 bases are shared with TRBD1. The trim removed 4 bases at V and 8 bases at J, leaving 8 bases unmatched. This CDR3 has 14 residues. CDR1 is SGHRS and CDR2 is YFSETQ in the germline V gene.

The rearrangement joins TRBV7-2 to TRBJ2-5; D gene ambiguous. The CDR3 spans 15 residues. CDR1 SGHTA and CDR2 FQGNSA come from the germline V gene. V lost 5 bases, J lost 5 bases, and 18 bases lay in between. DNA for the CDR3: TGTGCCAGCAGCACCCGACTTCGGGTATATGAGACCCAGTACTTC. Amino acids: CASSTRLRVYETQYF.

The rearrangement joins TRBV7-9 to TRBJ1-1, with 8 bases aligning to TRBD1. The V gene's germline CDR1 is SEHNR and CDR2 FQNEAQ (reference sequence). The V and J ends lost 6 bases and 0 bases, in that order; junction bases with no gene match: 6. The CDR3 totals 15 residues. For the CDR3, the DNA is TGTGCCAGCAGACGGACAGGGAGCATGAACACTGAAGCTTTCTTT. Translating it yields CASRRTGSMNTEAFF.

The chain has TRBV5-5 and TRBJ2-7; 12 bases line up with TRBD2. Looked up from germline, CDR1 is SGHKS and CDR2 is YYEKEE (reference sequence). The CDR3 loop spans 15 amino acids. V shed 0 bases and J 6 bases; nucleotides not matched to a gene: 4. CDR3 sequence: CASSLVLAGGREQYF. The CDR3 bases are TGTGCCAGCAGCTTGGTTCTAGCGGGGGGGCGCGAGCAGTACTTC. Full variable domain (outside the CDR3, taken from reference TRBV5-5 and TRBJ2-7): DAGVTQSPTHLIKTRGQQVTLRCSPISGHKSVSWYQQVLGQGPQFIFQYYEKEERGRGNFPDRFSARQFPNYSSELNVNALLLGDSALYLCASSLVLAGGREQYFGPGTRLTVT.

The chain links TRBV7-2 to TRBJ2-7; TRBD2 might be the D (6 bases). The CDR3 contains 15 residues. In germline, CDR1 is SGHTA, CDR2 FQGNSA. Trimming pared 5 bases from V and 4 bases from J, leaving 18 bases between. CDR3 sequence: CASSTPAGQKYEQYF. CDR3 in DNA: TGTGCCAGCAGCACCCCCGCGGGGCAGAAGTACGAGCAGTACTTC. The full variable domain, in which reference TRBV7-2 and TRBJ2-7 provide the parts outside the CDR3, is GAGVSQSPSNKVTEKGKDVELRCDPISGHTALYWYRQSLGQGLEFLIYFQGNSAPDKSGLPSDRFSAERTGGSVSTLTIQRTQQEDSAVYLCASSTPAGQKYEQYFGPGTRLTVT.

This clone was seen more than once but under ten times. This chain joins TRBV12-3 or TRBV12-4 and TRBJ2-2; D is undetermined. This CDR3 is 13 amino acids long. V was trimmed by 5 bases and J by 0 bases, leaving 4 bases between them. The CDR3 DNA is TGTGCCAGCAGTGAGACGAACACCGGGGAGCTGTTTTTT. It codes for CASSETNTGELFF.

The V and J genes are TRBV15 and TRBJ2-2; D is perhaps TRBD1 (5 bases). CDR1 LNHNV and CDR2 YYDKDF come from the germline V gene (reference sequence). The CDR3 is 17 residues long. Trimming pared 0 bases from V and 4 bases from J, leaving 15 bases between. CDR3 protein: CATSRDARDSGTGELFF. Written as DNA, the CDR3 is TGTGCCACCAGCAGAGATGCGCGAGACAGTGGCACCGGGGAGCTGTTTTTT.

V gene TRBV7-3 combines with J gene TRBJ2-7; D is perhaps TRBD2 (6 bases). Germline CDR1 SGHTA, CDR2 FQGTGA. The V gene lost 4 bases and the J gene lost 3 bases, with 28 bases spanning the gap. This CDR3 region has 19 residues. The CDR3 nucleotides are TGTGCCAGCAGCTCGCTTGGGGAGACGGAGCCGGCGGGGCACTACGAGCAGTACTTC. Its protein product is CASSSLGETEPAGHYEQYF.

The chain joins TRBV9 to TRBJ1-1; maybe TRBD1 (6 bases). The CDR3 spans 13 residues. Trimming left V 3 bases short and J 11 bases short, with 17 bases between. Germline V CDR1 and CDR2: SGDLS, YYNGEE. CDR3 region: CASSAITGSGAFF. The CDR3 bases are TGTGCCAGCAGCGCTATAACAGGGAGTGGTGCTTTCTTT.

This chain uses TRBV14 with TRBJ2-6; 8 bases map to TRBD1. This CDR3 has 16 amino acids. The V gene's germline CDR1 is SGHDN and CDR2 FVKESK. V shed 3 bases, J shed 4 bases, and the junction held 5 bases outside the gene matches. The CDR3 region has the DNA TGTGCCAGCAGCCACCTGACAGGGGCAGGGGCCAACGTCCTGACTTTC. Translating it yields CASSHLTGAGANVLTF.

The genes are TRBV19 and TRBJ1-1, with D possibly being TRBD1 (5 bases). Germline V lookup: CDR1 LNHDA, CDR2 SQIVND (reference sequence). Trimming removed 1 base from V and 8 bases from J, with 14 bases in between. This CDR3 contains 14 residues. Here the CDR3 DNA reads TGTGCCAGTAGTATAGGGGGCGCCAAGGACGAAGCTTTCTTT. As protein: CASSIGGAKDEAFF.

The gene calls are TRBV4-1 and TRBJ2-2; D possibly corresponds to TRBD1 (5 bases). V shed 0 bases and J shed 4 bases, with 9 bases lying between them. The germline gives CDR1 MGHRA, CDR2 YSYEKL. The CDR3 runs 15 residues. CDR3 protein: CASSQDGAVTGELFF. In nucleotides, the CDR3 is TGCGCCAGCAGCCAAGATGGGGCAGTCACCGGGGAGCTGTTTTTT.

The gene calls are TRBV7-2 and TRBJ1-2, with a possible D match to TRBD1 (5 bases). CDR3 length: 15 residues. Germline values: CDR1 SGHTA, CDR2 FQGNSA. The germline V and J ends were trimmed by 1 base and 1 base, with 10 bases remaining between them. As DNA, the CDR3 is TGTGCCAGCAGCTTAGGCCCGGGGGTTAACTATGGCTACACCTTC. Translation gives CASSLGPGVNYGYTF.

This chain uses TRBV19 with TRBJ2-2; 11 nucleotides line up with TRBD2. In germline, CDR1 is LNHDA, CDR2 SQIVND (reference sequence). V was clipped by 8 bases and J by 5 bases; unmatched bases: 7. The CDR3 contains 15 residues. For the CDR3, the DNA is TGTGCCAGTGGGCTAGCGGGGGGTTTAACCGGGGAGCTGTTTTTT. It codes for CASGLAGGLTGELFF. Combining the CDR3 with reference TRBV19 and TRBJ2-2 gives the whole variable domain DGGITQSPKYLFRKEGQNVTLSCEQNLNHDAMYWYRQDPGQGLRLIYYSQIVNDFQKGDIAEGYSVSREKKESFPLTVTSAQKNPTAFYLCASGLAGGLTGELFFGEGSRLTVL.

This chain joins TRBV29-1 and TRBJ2-7; 10 bases map to TRBD1. The CDR3 is 16 residues long. Per germline, CDR1 SQVTM and CDR2 ANQGSEA. The junction had 7 bases not matched to a gene; V was cut back by 1 base and J by 1 base. As DNA, the CDR3 is TGCAGCGTTGAAGGTGGGGGACAGGGGACTTCCTACGAGCAGTACTTC. Protein product: CSVEGGGQGTSYEQYF.

The genes are TRBV10-2 and TRBJ1-1; D possibly corresponds to TRBD1 (5 bases). The V gene lost 6 bases and the J gene lost 7 bases, with 9 bases spanning the gap. The CDR3 contains 11 residues. Germline V gene sequence: CDR1 WSHSY, CDR2 SAAADI. CDR3: CASRQQGEAFF. In DNA, the CDR3 is TGCGCCAGCAGACAGCAGGGTGAAGCTTTCTTT.

This chain uses TRBV12-3 or TRBV12-4 with TRBJ1-5; D may be TRBD1 (5 bases). This CDR3 is built from 13 residues. V lost 4 bases to trimming and J lost 2 bases, with 6 bases between them. CDR3 sequence reads: CASSSTGNQPQHF. CDR3 sequence (DNA): TGTGCCAGCAGTTCGACAGGCAATCAGCCCCAGCATTTT.

The chain recombines TRBV27 with TRBJ2-2; possibly TRBD1 for D (6 bases). Germline V gene data show CDR1 as MNHEY and CDR2 as SMNVEV (reference sequence). This CDR3 contains 20 residues. V shed 5 bases and J shed 6 bases, with 31 bases lying between them. The CDR3 sequence: CASSPGQRFLQGTAPGELFF. The CDR3 DNA reads as TGTGCCAGCAGTCCCGGACAGCGGTTTTTACAGGGTACGGCACCCGGGGAGCTGTTTTTT.

This CDR3 reads CASSLTGLVQDTQYF. The CDR3 nucleotides are TGCGCCAGCAGCTTGACGGGACTAGTCCAAGATACGCAGTATTTT. This chain links TRBV5-1 with TRBJ2-3; 8 bases fit TRBD2. The V segment lost 1 base and the J segment 5 bases; nucleotides outside the gene matches: 6. This CDR3 comprises 15 residues. The germline V gene encodes CDR1 SGHRS and CDR2 YFSETQ. The full variable domain, rest sourced from reference TRBV5-1 and TRBJ2-3, is KAGVTQTPRYLIKTRGQQVTLSCSPISGHRSVSWYQQTPGQGLQFLFEYFSETQRNKGNFPGRFSGRQFSNSRSEMNVSTLELGDSALYLCASSLTGLVQDTQYFGPGTRLTVL.